This T cell receptor beta chain was recorded in a study of patients and donors after allogeneic stem cell transplantation. Between the trimmed V and J ends, which lost 0 bases and 0 bases, there was a span of 18 bases. CDR3 length: 19 residues. Per the germline V gene, CDR1 is LGHNA and CDR2 is YNFKEQ. This clonotype was found a few times. From the RT-PCR reads, TCRdb called clonotypes with MiXCR, one entry per CDR3 protein. This table holds about a million distinct CDR3 sequences, about 20% found once. The sequenced sample was blood, either unsorted or a sorted T cell fraction (not recorded which). V is TRBV4-2 and J is TRBJ1-5; a possible D gene is TRBD1 (6 bases). This clonotype was obtained from a human donor who was either an allogeneic HSCT recipient or a stem cell or donor lymphocyte infusion donor (not recorded which). It is not recorded whose cells these are; they may come from a transplant donor. For the CDR3, the DNA is TGTGCCAGCAGCCAAGATATTAAGGGGGGACTTTCTAGCAATCAGCCCCAGCATTTT. Residues: CASSQDIKGGLSSNQPQHF.